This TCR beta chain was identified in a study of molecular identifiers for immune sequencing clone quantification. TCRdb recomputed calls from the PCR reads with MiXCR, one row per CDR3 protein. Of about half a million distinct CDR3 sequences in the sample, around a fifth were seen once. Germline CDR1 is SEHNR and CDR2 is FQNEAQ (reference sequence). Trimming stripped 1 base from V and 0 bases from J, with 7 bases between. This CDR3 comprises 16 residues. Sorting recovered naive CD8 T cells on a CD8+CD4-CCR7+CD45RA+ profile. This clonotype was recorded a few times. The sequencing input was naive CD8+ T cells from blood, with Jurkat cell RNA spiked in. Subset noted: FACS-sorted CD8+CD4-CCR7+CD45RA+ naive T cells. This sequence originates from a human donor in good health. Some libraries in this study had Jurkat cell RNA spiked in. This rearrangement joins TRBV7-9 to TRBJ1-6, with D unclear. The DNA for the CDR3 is TGTGCCAGCAGCTTAGTTCGAGGCTCCTATAATTCACCCCTCCACTTT. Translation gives CASSLVRGSYNSPLHF.